This T cell receptor beta chain emerged from a study of pediatric ulcerative colitis. Study background: Disease was pancolitis in several and left-sided in two, histology-confirmed. The study's findings and limits: No controls had the two rectal clonotypes shared by ulcerative colitis patients. Ulcerative colitis patients shared more blood-rectal clones than controls.

During colonoscopy, one to two rectal pinch biopsies were collected. Profiled with immunoSEQ multiplex PCR; TCRdb holds only in-frame clones, not every one. The table lists approximately 37,000 clones, 75% of them singletons. About this clone: Its matching antigen is unknown.

The material sequenced was gut tissue. This clonotype was obtained from a boy younger than 18 with severe ulcerative colitis.

CDR3 sequence: CASRPVGARPSKNIQYF. The DNA of the CDR3 is TGTGCCAGCAGGCCCGTGGGGGCCCGTCCCTCCAAAAACATTCAGTACTTC. V usage is TRBV27 and J usage is TRBJ2-4, with D tentatively TRBD1 (6 bases). The V and J ends lost 6 bases and 2 bases respectively, with 20 bases between them. Germline CDR1 is MNHEY and CDR2 is SMNVEV (reference sequence). This CDR3 has 17 amino acids.